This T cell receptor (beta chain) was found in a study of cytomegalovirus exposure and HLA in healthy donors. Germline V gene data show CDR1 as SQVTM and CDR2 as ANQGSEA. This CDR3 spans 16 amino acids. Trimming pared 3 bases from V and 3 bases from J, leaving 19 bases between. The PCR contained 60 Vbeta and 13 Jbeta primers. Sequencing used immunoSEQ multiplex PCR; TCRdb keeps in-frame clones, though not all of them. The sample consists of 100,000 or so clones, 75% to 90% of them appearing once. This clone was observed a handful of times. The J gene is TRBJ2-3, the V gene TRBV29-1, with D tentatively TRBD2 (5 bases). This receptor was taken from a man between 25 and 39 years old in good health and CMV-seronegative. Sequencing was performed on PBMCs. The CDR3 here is CSVDVAEDYTTDTQYF. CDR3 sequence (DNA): TGCAGCGTTGATGTCGCGGAGGATTACACGACAGATACGCAGTATTTT.